This T cell receptor beta chain was captured by sequencing in a study of T cells expressing NK-cell markers. As for the study in general: Eight donors were sequenced, of whom seven were HCMV-seropositive, while the remaining one was HCMV-seronegative. Study-level results: No clear determination of HCMV specificity was made for expanded NKG2C+ T cell clones. Top CD8+ clonotypes included the dominant CD3+CD56+NKG2C+ clonotypes in roughly six donors.

A word on this clonotype: The antigen remains unidentified.

In generating TCR beta cDNA, 5'RACE template switching with UMIs was used. Reanalyzing the 5' RACE reads, TCRdb keeps one entry per CDR3 protein, without DNA. This listing includes a few hundred thousand distinct CDR3 sequences. Germline CDR1 is SGHTA and CDR2 is FQGNSA. The CDR3 is made up of 15 amino acids. The chain recombines TRBV7-2 with TRBJ2-1. This clonotype was sampled from a man aged 18-70 years in good health. The material sequenced was blood T cells: a sorted CD56 or NKG2C T cell subset, CD4+ or CD8+ T cells, or bulk PBMC T cells (not recorded which). The CDR3 sequence is CASSFWGSSYNEQFF. Filled out from reference TRBV7-2 and TRBJ2-1, the complete variable domain reads GAGVSQSPSNKVTEKGKDVELRCDPISGHTALYWYRQSLGQGLEFLIYFQGNSAPDKSGLPSDRFSAERTGGSVSTLTIQRTQQEDSAVYLCASSFWGSSYNEQFFGPGTRLTVL.